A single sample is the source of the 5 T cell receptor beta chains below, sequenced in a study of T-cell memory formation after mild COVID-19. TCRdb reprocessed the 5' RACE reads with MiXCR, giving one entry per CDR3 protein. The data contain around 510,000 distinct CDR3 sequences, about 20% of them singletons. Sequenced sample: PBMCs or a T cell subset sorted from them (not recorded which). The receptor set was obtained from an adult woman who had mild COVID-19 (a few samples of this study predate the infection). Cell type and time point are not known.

CDR3 bases: TGTGCCAGCCGGCCCCCGGGGAAAAATCAGCCCCAGCATTTT. It is translated as CASRPPGKNQPQHF. The chain combines TRBV6-2 or TRBV6-3 with TRBJ1-5; D is uncertain. The CDR3 runs 14 residues. Germline V gene lookup returns CDR1 MNHEY and CDR2 SVGEGT. The V gene lost 8 bases and the J gene lost 4 bases, with 15 bases spanning the gap.

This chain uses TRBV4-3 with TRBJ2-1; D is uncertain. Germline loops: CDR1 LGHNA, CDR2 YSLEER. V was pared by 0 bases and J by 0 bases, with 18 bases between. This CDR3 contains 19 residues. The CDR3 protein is CASSQDEFSAGFSYNEQFF. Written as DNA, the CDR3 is TGCGCCAGCAGCCAAGATGAATTCAGCGCTGGCTTCTCCTACAATGAGCAGTTCTTC.

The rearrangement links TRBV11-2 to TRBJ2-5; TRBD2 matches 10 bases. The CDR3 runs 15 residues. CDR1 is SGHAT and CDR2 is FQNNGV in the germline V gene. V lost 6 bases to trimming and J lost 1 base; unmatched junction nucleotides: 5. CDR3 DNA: TGTGCCAGCAGGGCTAGCGGGGGTTCCCAAGAGACCCAGTACTTC. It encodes CASRASGGSQETQYF. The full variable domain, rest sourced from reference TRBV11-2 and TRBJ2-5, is EAGVAQSPRYKIIEKRQSVAFWCNPISGHATLYWYQQILGQGPKLLIQFQNNGVVDDSQLPKDRFSAERLKGVDSTLKIQPAKLEDSAVYLCASRASGGSQETQYFGPGTRLLVL.

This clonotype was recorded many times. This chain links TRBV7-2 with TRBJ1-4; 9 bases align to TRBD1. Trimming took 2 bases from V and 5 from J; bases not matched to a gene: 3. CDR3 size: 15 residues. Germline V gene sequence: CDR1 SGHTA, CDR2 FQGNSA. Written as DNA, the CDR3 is TGTGCCAGCAGCTTACGCGGGACAGGGAATGAAAAACTGTTTTTT. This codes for CASSLRGTGNEKLFF.

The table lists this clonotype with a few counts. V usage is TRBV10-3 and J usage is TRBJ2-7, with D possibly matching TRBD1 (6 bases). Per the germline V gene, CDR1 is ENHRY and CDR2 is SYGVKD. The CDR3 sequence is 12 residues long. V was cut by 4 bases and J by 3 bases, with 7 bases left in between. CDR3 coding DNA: TGTGCCATCAGTGGCAGGGGCTACGAGCAGTACTTC. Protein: CAISGRGYEQYF.